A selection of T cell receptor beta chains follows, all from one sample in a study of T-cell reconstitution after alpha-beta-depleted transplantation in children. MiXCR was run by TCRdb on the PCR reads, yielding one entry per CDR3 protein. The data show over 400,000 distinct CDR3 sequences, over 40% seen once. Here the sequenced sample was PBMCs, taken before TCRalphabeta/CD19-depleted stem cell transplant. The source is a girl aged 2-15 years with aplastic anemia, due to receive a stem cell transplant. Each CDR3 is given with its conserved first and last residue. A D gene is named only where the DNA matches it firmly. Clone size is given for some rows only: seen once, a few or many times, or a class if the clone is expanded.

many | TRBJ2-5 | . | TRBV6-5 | TGTGCCAGCAGTTTTCGGCAGGGAGTACGAGAGACCCAGTACTTC | CASSFRQGVRETQYF
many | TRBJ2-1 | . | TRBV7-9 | TGTGCCAGCAGCTTAGTGGAGCGCGATGAGCAGTTCTTC | CASSLVERDEQFF
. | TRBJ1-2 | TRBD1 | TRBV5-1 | TGCGCCAGCAGTGACAGGGGGCCCGGTGGCTACACCTTC | CASSDRGPGGYTF
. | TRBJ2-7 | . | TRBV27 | TGTGCCAGCAGTCAAAGTCCTGACTCCTACGAGCAGTACTTC | CASSQSPDSYEQYF
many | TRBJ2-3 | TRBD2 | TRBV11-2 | TGTGCCAGCAGCTTAGGTGCCGGACTAGCGGGAGGTACAGATACGCAGTATTTT | CASSLGAGLAGGTDTQYF
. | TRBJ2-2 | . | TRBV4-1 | TGCGCCAGCAGCCAAGTAGGGAACACCGGGGAGCTGTTTTTT | CASSQVGNTGELFF
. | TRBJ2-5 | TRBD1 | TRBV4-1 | TGCGCCAGCAGCCAAGATCCCCGGACAGGGAGGCGTGAGACCCAGTACTTC | CASSQDPRTGRRETQYF
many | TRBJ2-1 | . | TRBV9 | TGTGCCAGCAGCGCCCGACTGGAATACAATGAGCAGTTCTTC | CASSARLEYNEQFF
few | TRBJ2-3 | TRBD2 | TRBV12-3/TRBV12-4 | TGTGCCAGCATTTTAGCGGGAGGGCCCCCAGATACGCAGTATTTT | CASILAGGPPDTQYF
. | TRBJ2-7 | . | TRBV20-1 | TGCAGTGCTAGACCAGGGAGCTCCTACGAGCAGTACTTC | CSARPGSSYEQYF
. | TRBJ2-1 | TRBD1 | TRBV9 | TGTGCCAGCAGCTCAGGGGGTGGCAATGAGCAGTTCTTC | CASSSGGGNEQFF
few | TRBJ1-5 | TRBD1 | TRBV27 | TGTGCCAGCAGTTTCCTGACAGGGGGAATGAATCAGCCCCAGCATTTT | CASSFLTGGMNQPQHF
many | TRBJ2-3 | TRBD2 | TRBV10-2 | TGCGCCAAAGAGCGGCGGGAGAACGATACGCAGTATTTT | CAKERRENDTQYF
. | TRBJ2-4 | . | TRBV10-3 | TGTGCCATCCGCGAAGTAGCCAAAAACATTCAGTACTTC | CAIREVAKNIQYF
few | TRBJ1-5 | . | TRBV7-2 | TGTGCCAGCAGCATAGGGGGGTCCCAGCATTTT | CASSIGGSQHF
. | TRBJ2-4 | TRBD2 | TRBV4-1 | TGCGCCAGCAGCCAGGGGGTAGCGGGGTCCCCCAAAAACATTCAGTACTTC | CASSQGVAGSPKNIQYF
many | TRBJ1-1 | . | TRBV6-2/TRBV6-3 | TGTGCCAGCAGCCCAGTGACCATGAACACTGAAGCTTTCTTT | CASSPVTMNTEAFF
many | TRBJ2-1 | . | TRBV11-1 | TGTGCCAGCAGCCAACTGGGGCCGTACGTCAATGAGCAGTTCTTC | CASSQLGPYVNEQFF
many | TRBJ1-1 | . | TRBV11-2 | TGTGCCAGCAGCCTCCTTATCGGAGGGAAAGCTGAAGCTTTCTTT | CASSLLIGGKAEAFF
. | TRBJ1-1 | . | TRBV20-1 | TGCAGTGCAGAACGCACGGGCCCCTATGGGGAAGCTTTCTTT | CSAERTGPYGEAFF
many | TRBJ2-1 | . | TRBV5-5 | TGTGCCAGCAGAACCGACGGTAGCTCCTACAATGAGCAGTTCTTC | CASRTDGSSYNEQFF
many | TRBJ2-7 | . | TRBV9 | TGTGCCAGCAGCGTAGGGGGCTCCTACGAGCAGTACTTC | CASSVGGSYEQYF
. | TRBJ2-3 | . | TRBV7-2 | TGTGCCAGCAGCTTAGGCGGGGTCAGCACAGATACGCAGTATTTT | CASSLGGVSTDTQYF
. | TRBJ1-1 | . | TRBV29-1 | TGCAGCGCCCCCTCGGAGGCCAACACTGAAGCTTTCTTT | CSAPSEANTEAFF
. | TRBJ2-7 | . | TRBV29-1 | TGCAGCGTCTCCGGGCCGCAGACCTACGAGCAGTACTTC | CSVSGPQTYEQYF
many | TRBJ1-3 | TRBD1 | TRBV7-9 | TGTGCCGGACAGGGAACCTCTGGAAACACCATATATTTT | CAGQGTSGNTIYF
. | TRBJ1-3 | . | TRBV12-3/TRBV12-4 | TGTGCCAGCAGCGCCCTCCGAGTGGAGCAGCAAAACACCATATATTTT | CASSALRVEQQNTIYF
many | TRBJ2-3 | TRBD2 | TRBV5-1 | TGCGCCAGCAGCTTGGCCTCCTGGGCGGGAGAGGCAGATACGCAGTATTTT | CASSLASWAGEADTQYF
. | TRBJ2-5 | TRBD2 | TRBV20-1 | TGCAGCCGAACGGGACTAGACCAAGAGACCCAGTACTTC | CSRTGLDQETQYF
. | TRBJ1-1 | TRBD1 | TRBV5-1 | TGCGCCAGCAGCCCCATCCGGACAGGGCTTGAAGCTTTCTTT | CASSPIRTGLEAFF
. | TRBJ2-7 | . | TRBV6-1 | TGTGCCAGCACACCAGGGGCAGGGGGGAACGAGCAGTACTTC | CASTPGAGGNEQYF
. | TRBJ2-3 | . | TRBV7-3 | TGTGCCAGCAGCTTATTCCCTAGCACAGATACGCAGTATTTT | CASSLFPSTDTQYF
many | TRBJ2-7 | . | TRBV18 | TGTGCCAGCTCACCAGTGGACTCCTACGAGCAGTACTTC | CASSPVDSYEQYF
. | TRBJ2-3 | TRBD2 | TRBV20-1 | TGCAGTGCTCGCGGACTAGCCGAGCCAGATACGCAGTATTTT | CSARGLAEPDTQYF
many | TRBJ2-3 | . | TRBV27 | TGTGCCAGCAGTGAGGGTCCAGATACGCAGTATTTT | CASSEGPDTQYF
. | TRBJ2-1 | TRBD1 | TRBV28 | TGTGCCAGCAGTTTACGGTCCCGCTGGACAGGACGGTACTTAACATACAATGAGCAGTTCTTC | CASSLRSRWTGRYLTYNEQFF